At least ten counts were recorded for the clone carrying this TCR beta chain. Its antigen is undetermined. Every TCR cDNA molecule bore its own unique molecular identifier. One entry per CDR3 protein results from TCRdb running MiXCR on the 5' RACE reads. The table shows more than 80,000 distinct CDR3 sequences, with roughly 12% occurring only once. This record belongs to a study of spatial heterogeneity in lung cancer. At the level of the study: Compared with alpha-chain sequences, beta-chain sequences were consistently detected in greater numbers. Raw reads contained each unique TCR and UMI combination more than ten times on average. Notes on the study in general: Blood carried ubiquitous expanded tumor TCRs more at resection than follow-up.

The time point was: sample taken at primary tumor resection. TCRs were sequenced from unsorted whole RNA of tumor, nontumor lung or PBMC. After removal of 6 bases from V and 9 bases from J, the junction contained 8 bases not matched to a gene. The CDR3 runs to 12 residues. The germline V gene has CDR1 SQVTM and CDR2 ANQGSEA. The specimen was PBMCs, collected at surgery. This receptor was identified in a male donor with early-stage non-small cell lung cancer. The chain combines TRBV29-1 with TRBJ2-1, with TRBD1 matching 7 bases. In nucleotides, the CDR3 is TGCAGCGTGGGGTCAGGGGGTGGTGAGCAGTTCTTC. Protein product: CSVGSGGGEQFF.